This T cell receptor beta chain appears in the sequencing data of a study of cytomegalovirus exposure and HLA in healthy donors. Whole-study findings and limits: Most TCR sequences were rare, but some public TCRs occurred in many donors. A later analysis found first-cohort TCR clusters tended to co-occur in the approximately 120 validation repertoires.

Here immunoSEQ multiplex PCR was the method, and the copy in TCRdb shows in-frame clones only, minus some. There are 200,000 to 250,000 clones in the sample; 85% to 95% occur only once, and about 0.95% lies in the top ten. In the case of this clone: Its target is unknown.

This CDR3 has 12 residues. CDR1 is MDHEN and CDR2 is SYDVKM in the germline V gene. The junction had 0 bases not matched to a gene; V was cut back by 1 base and J by 6 bases. The receptor was derived from a young woman in good health and CMV-seronegative. What was sequenced was PBMCs. This rearrangement joins TRBV28 to TRBJ2-7; 7 bases align to TRBD2. Here the CDR3 reads CASSLLAGEQYF. The CDR3 nucleotides are TGTGCCAGCAGTTTATTAGCGGGCGAGCAGTACTTC.